This entry describes one TCR beta chain. CDR1 is SGHDT, CDR2 YYEEEE, per germline. The V and J ends lost 2 bases and 2 bases, in that order; junction bases with no gene match: 7. The CDR3 is 17 amino acids. This record comes from a study of control samples from healthy donors and cancer patients. Method: immunoSEQ multiplex PCR; TCRdb's copy keeps in-frame clones and lacks some. The repertoire has 110,000 to 150,000 clones, under 95% of them found once; the top ten carry 5.5% to 7.5%. The material sequenced was blood. This chain links TRBV5-6 with TRBJ1-2, with 12 bases matching TRBD1. This TCR was sampled from a young man in good health. As DNA, the CDR3 is TGTGCCAGCAGCTTCACCGGGACAGGGGGCGAAAACTATGGCTACACCTTC. Its protein is CASSFTGTGGENYGYTF.